Following are 19 T cell receptor beta chains from one sample sequenced in a study of beta chain features in type 1 diabetes. Isolated RNA was reverse transcribed in full, so expressed TCRB transcripts were sequenced. The repertoire was sequenced with immunoSEQ multiplex PCR; TCRdb's copy has only in-frame clones and lacks some. Here the sample spans about 360,000 clones, roughly 12% being singletons. Specimen: naive CD4+ T cells from blood. These receptors were collected from a man between 18 and 29 years old in good health.

This clone has just a few counts. The J gene is TRBJ1-2, the V gene TRBV28; D gene ambiguous. Germline V lookup: CDR1 MDHEN, CDR2 SYDVKM. The CDR3 sequence is 13 residues long. V lost 3 bases and J 8 bases, leaving 13 bases between the germline ends. CDR3 in amino acids: CASSFSGFQGYTF. CDR3 DNA: TGTGCCAGCAGTTTTTCCGGGTTTCAGGGCTACACCTTC.

This chain's CDR3 is CSVSITGTPYNEQFF. The CDR3 DNA reads TGCAGCGTTTCGATTACAGGAACTCCCTACAATGAGCAGTTCTTC. V is TRBV29-1 and J is TRBJ2-1; D is possibly TRBD1 (5 bases). With 5 bases removed from V and 2 bases from J, the gap between germline ends came to 16 bases. Germline CDR1 reads SQVTM; CDR2 reads ANQGSEA. This CDR3 has 15 residues.

This clone was observed a handful of times. The rearrangement links TRBV6-5 to TRBJ2-3, with 7 bases that match TRBD2. Germline CDR1 is MNHEY and CDR2 is SVGAGI. With 1 base clipped from V and 3 bases from J, the junction kept 4 bases outside the gene matches. CDR3 length equals 15 residues. CDR3: CASSYWGGRTDTQYF. The DNA for the CDR3 is TGTGCCAGCAGTTACTGGGGCGGGAGAACAGATACGCAGTATTTT.

The chain couples TRBV7-2 to TRBJ2-5; 11 bases agree with TRBD2. The length of the CDR3 is 16 residues. Trimming at V came to 5 bases and at J to 5 bases, leaving 10 bases not matched to a gene. Germline V gene data show CDR1 as SGHTA and CDR2 as FQGNSA. CDR3 region: CASSLPLAGGRETQYF. Written as DNA, the CDR3 is TGTGCCAGCAGCCTCCCCCTAGCGGGGGGACGGGAGACCCAGTACTTC. Full variable domain (remainder filled in from reference TRBV7-2 and TRBJ2-5): GAGVSQSPSNKVTEKGKDVELRCDPISGHTALYWYRQSLGQGLEFLIYFQGNSAPDKSGLPSDRFSAERTGGSVSTLTIQRTQQEDSAVYLCASSLPLAGGRETQYFGPGTRLLVL.

The genes are TRBV28 and TRBJ2-5; 7 nucleotides agree with TRBD1. Germline V CDR1 and CDR2: MDHEN, SYDVKM. V was clipped by 4 bases and J by 6 bases; unmatched bases: 8. The CDR3 extends over 14 amino acids. CDR3 protein: CASSSRQQGQTQYF. DNA of the CDR3: TGTGCCAGCAGTTCCCGACAACAGGGGCAGACCCAGTACTTC.

The chain carries TRBV28 and TRBJ1-6; perhaps TRBD1 as D (6 bases). Germline V gene data show CDR1 as MDHEN and CDR2 as SYDVKM. V lost 7 bases and J 9 bases, leaving 13 bases between the germline ends. The CDR3 length is 13 residues. DNA for the CDR3: TGTGCCAGCACCCGTGGGGGCAGTTCACCCCTCCACTTT. Translated, it gives CASTRGGSSPLHF.

In its sample, this clone was seen a few times. The genes are TRBV28 and TRBJ1-1; D is ambiguous. The CDR3 runs 13 residues. V lost 7 bases and J lost 5, with 14 bases in between. In germline, CDR1 is MDHEN, CDR2 SYDVKM. The CDR3 loop reads CASTQGGKTEAFF. DNA for the CDR3: TGTGCCAGCACCCAAGGAGGGAAGACTGAAGCTTTCTTT.

This clone has only a few counts. The rearrangement links TRBV9 to TRBJ1-3; no firm D call. V was shortened by 0 bases and J by 4 bases, with 8 bases between the two germline ends. Germline V lookup: CDR1 SGDLS, CDR2 YYNGEE. This CDR3 comprises 14 residues. CDR3 region: CASSVGTDGNTIYF. Here the CDR3 DNA reads TGTGCCAGCAGCGTAGGGACTGACGGAAACACCATATATTTT.

The CDR3 sequence: CASSQGQSSYEQYF. The DNA for the CDR3 is TGTGCCAGCAGCCAGGGACAGAGCTCCTACGAGCAGTACTTC. The chain has TRBV7-9 and TRBJ2-7, with 7 bases aligning to TRBD1. CDR3 length: 14 residues. Losses at the gene ends were 5 bases for V and 0 bases for J; bases not matched to a gene: 4. Germline CDR1 reads SEHNR; CDR2 reads FQNEAQ (reference sequence). The full variable domain, rest sourced from reference TRBV7-9 and TRBJ2-7, is DTGVSQNPRHKITKRGQNVTFRCDPISEHNRLYWYRQTLGQGPEFLTYFQNEAQLEKSRLLSDRFSAERPKGSFSTLEIQRTEQGDSAMYLCASSQGQSSYEQYFGPGTRLTVT.

DNA for the CDR3: TGCGCCAGCAGCTTGGATCTGCGAACGGAGACCCAGTACTTC. Translation: CASSLDLRTETQYF. The genes are TRBV5-1 and TRBJ2-5; D is uncertain. Germline CDR1 SGHRS, CDR2 YFSETQ. V lost 0 bases, J lost 5 bases, and 11 bases lay in between. This CDR3 region has 14 residues.

V is TRBV18 and J is TRBJ2-5; 7 nucleotides line up with TRBD1. The length of the CDR3 is 15 residues. J was trimmed by 3 bases and V by 0 bases; bases with no gene match: 4. Germline V gives CDR1 KGHSH, CDR2 LQKENI. DNA for the CDR3: TGTGCCAGCTCACCACCGGGACAGAGGGAAGAGACCCAGTACTTC. Its protein product is CASSPPGQREETQYF.

This rearrangement joins TRBV2 to TRBJ2-7, with D tentatively TRBD1 (5 bases). Germline V CDR1 and CDR2: SNHLY, FYNNEI. This CDR3 has 12 amino acids. Trimming removed 6 bases from V and 2 bases from J, with 8 bases in between. The CDR3 sequence: CASSQGTYEQYF. The CDR3 bases are TGTGCCAGCAGCCAGGGAACCTACGAGCAGTACTTC.

The chain uses TRBV4-2 and TRBJ2-3, with 9 bases aligning to TRBD1. The CDR3 sequence is 16 residues long. V lost 0 bases, J lost 5 bases, and 6 bases stayed unmatched. Germline lookup yields CDR1 LGHNA and CDR2 YNFKEQ. The CDR3 region is CASSQDRNRGQDTQYF. CDR3 DNA sequence: TGTGCCAGCAGCCAAGATAGGAACAGGGGGCAAGATACGCAGTATTTT.

The genes are TRBV4-2 and TRBJ2-3; D may be TRBD1 (6 bases). Trimming cost V 4 bases and J 4 bases, with 15 bases left between them. Germline V gene data show CDR1 as LGHNA and CDR2 as YNFKEQ. This CDR3 spans 15 amino acids. The CDR3 nucleotides read TGTGCCAGCAGCCCGGCAGGGGCTACAGCAGATACGCAGTATTTT. This sequence encodes CASSPAGATADTQYF.

The chain carries TRBV11-1 and TRBJ2-1, with D possibly TRBD2 on 6 matching bases. CDR3 length: 13 residues. V dropped 1 base and J dropped 7 bases, with 8 bases sitting between them. The germline V gene has CDR1 SGHAT and CDR2 FQDESV (reference sequence). CDR3 sequence: CASSLELANEQFF. The CDR3 region has the DNA TGTGCCAGCAGCTTAGAACTAGCAAATGAGCAGTTCTTC.

With respect to this clone: At the DNA level, this CDR3 is encoded by other sequences in the same sample as well. The J gene is TRBJ1-1, the V gene TRBV18; possible D gene TRBD1, 5 bases. CDR1 is KGHSH and CDR2 is LQKENI in the germline V gene. This CDR3 is 15 amino acids long. Trimming pared 1 base from V and 0 bases from J, leaving 9 bases between. The CDR3: CASSPRTGVNTEAFF. The CDR3 nucleotides are TGTGCCAGCTCACCACGAACAGGAGTGAACACTGAAGCTTTCTTT. The full variable domain, its missing parts supplied by reference TRBV18 and TRBJ1-1, is NAGVMQNPRHLVRRRGQEARLRCSPMKGHSHVYWYRQLPEEGLKFMVYLQKENIIDESGMPKERFSAEFPKEGPSILRIQQVVRGDSAAYFCASSPRTGVNTEAFFGQGTRLTVV.

The rearrangement links TRBV18 to TRBJ2-1; perhaps TRBD2 as D (5 bases). The CDR3 covers 14 residues. Germline-derived CDR1 and CDR2 are KGHSH and LQKENI. V dropped 8 bases and J dropped 10 bases, with 21 bases sitting between them. The CDR3 protein is CASQRRPGTEEQFF. The DNA of the CDR3 is TGTGCCAGCCAGAGACGTCCGGGAACAGAAGAGCAGTTCTTC.

This clone occurred a few times. The V and J genes are TRBV21-1 and TRBJ2-1; TRBD2, as called in the table, went unchecked against the DNA. TRBV21-1 is classified as a pseudogene. The CDR3 has 13 residues. Written as DNA, the CDR3 is TGTGCCAGCAGGCACGACTGGGTCAATGAGCAGTTCTTC. Translation gives CASRHDWVNEQFF.

This clone was picked up a small number of times. The J gene is TRBJ2-2, the V gene TRBV29-1; D remains ambiguous. The V gene lost 3 bases and the J gene lost 3 bases, with 8 bases spanning the gap. The CDR3 is 13 residues long. Per germline, CDR1 SQVTM and CDR2 ANQGSEA. The CDR3 DNA reads TGCAGCGTTGACTCTTCCCACACCGGGGAGCTGTTTTTT. Its protein is CSVDSSHTGELFF.